This passage covers 30 T cell receptor beta chains from one sample sequenced in a study of blood T cell repertoires in COVID-19. Clones were sequenced by immunoSEQ multiplex PCR, and TCRdb holds only the in-frame ones, with some missing. The table has tens of thousands of clones, 75% to 85% seen once. Sequences were obtained from peripheral blood. All receptors derive from a woman between 65 and 79 years old with COVID-19, enrolled during active disease.

This chain joins TRBV7-2 and TRBJ2-3; possibly TRBD2 for D (8 bases). The CDR3 contains 16 residues. V lost 5 bases and J lost 3, with 18 bases in between. The germline V gene encodes CDR1 SGHTA and CDR2 FQGNSA. The CDR3 coding sequence is TGTGCCAGCAGCCGGGGGGGGGACAGTATAACAGATACGCAGTATTTT. This translates into CASSRGGDSITDTQYF. The variable domain in full, with the rest retrieved from reference TRBV7-2 and TRBJ2-3, is GAGVSQSPSNKVTEKGKDVELRCDPISGHTALYWYRQSLGQGLEFLIYFQGNSAPDKSGLPSDRFSAERTGGSVSTLTIQRTQQEDSAVYLCASSRGGDSITDTQYFGPGTRLTVL.

The count of this clone is one. The chain is built from TRBV18 and TRBJ1-4; D gene uncertain. This CDR3 comprises 13 residues. In germline, CDR1 is KGHSH, CDR2 LQKENI. The V end was cut by 3 bases, the J end by 4 bases, with 6 bases between. CDR3 amino acids: CASSPSGNEKLFF. CDR3 bases: TGTGCCAGCTCACCCTCCGGTAATGAAAAACTGTTTTTT.

J is TRBJ1-2 and V is TRBV4-3; D call uncertain. V dropped 0 bases and J dropped 5 bases, with 10 bases sitting between them. The V gene's germline CDR1 is LGHNA and CDR2 YSLEER. The CDR3 is 14 amino acids. Written as DNA, the CDR3 is TGCGCCAGCAGCCAAGATACTACCAGATATGGCTACACCTTC. Amino acid sequence: CASSQDTTRYGYTF.

The chain carries TRBV4-3 and TRBJ1-1; D is ambiguous. CDR1 is LGHNA, CDR2 YSLEER, per germline. V was pared by 4 bases and J by 0 bases, with 9 bases between. The CDR3 totals 14 residues. CDR3 bases: TGCGCCAGCAGCCCGGTGGGCATGAACACTGAAGCTTTCTTT. Protein sequence: CASSPVGMNTEAFF.

The chain links TRBV27 to TRBJ2-7; 9 nucleotides line up with TRBD1. The CDR3 covers 11 residues. V trimming: 4 bases; J trimming: 13 bases; junction bases outside the gene matches: 5. Germline V gene data show CDR1 as MNHEY and CDR2 as SMNVEV (reference sequence). In DNA, the CDR3 is TGTGCCAGCAGTTCGGGACAGGGAATCTACGTC. Its protein product is CASSSGQGIYV.

The J gene is TRBJ2-1, the V gene TRBV4-3; the D gene is possibly TRBD2 (5 bases). The CDR3 runs 17 residues. Germline CDR1 reads LGHNA; CDR2 reads YSLEER. Trimming took 0 bases from V and 3 from J, leaving 15 bases between them. The CDR3, as DNA: TGCGCCAGCAGCCAAGAAGGTATGGGAGCCAGCTACAATGAGCAGTTCTTC. It translates to CASSQEGMGASYNEQFF.

The rearrangement uses TRBV5-5 and TRBJ2-2, with no clear D. CDR3 length: 12 residues. Germline CDR1 is SGHKS and CDR2 is YYEKEE (reference sequence). V dropped 7 bases and J dropped 6 bases, with 10 bases sitting between them. The CDR3 DNA sequence: TGTGCCAGCGGAGCTTCCCCCGGGGAGCTGTTTTTT. Translation gives CASGASPGELFF.

This clone was observed once. The genes are TRBV2 and TRBJ2-1; TRBD2 agrees at 15 bases. Trimming at V came to 6 bases and at J to 6 bases, leaving 3 bases not matched to a gene. Germline V gene data show CDR1 as SNHLY and CDR2 as FYNNEI. This CDR3 has 15 residues. The CDR3 region is CASRRGLAGGNEQFF. CDR3 bases: TGTGCCAGCAGGAGGGGACTAGCGGGGGGCAATGAGCAGTTCTTC.

The rearrangement uses TRBV5-4 and TRBJ2-1; D perhaps matches TRBD2 (6 bases). V lost 0 bases to trimming and J lost 8 bases, with 12 bases between them. The CDR3 covers 14 residues. The V gene's germline CDR1 is SGHNT and CDR2 YYREEE (reference sequence). The CDR3 reads CASSLDSGGYEQFF. The CDR3 DNA is TGTGCCAGCAGCTTGGACAGTGGGGGGTATGAGCAGTTCTTC.

The chain employs TRBV5-1 and TRBJ2-2, with no clear D. V shed 0 bases and J shed 11 bases, with 5 bases lying between them. CDR3 size: 11 residues. CDR1 SGHRS and CDR2 YFSETQ come from the germline V gene. This CDR3 reads CASSLDRELFF. The CDR3 bases are TGCGCCAGCAGCTTGGACAGAGAGCTGTTTTTT.

The rearrangement joins TRBV7-9 to TRBJ1-2; D perhaps matches TRBD1 (5 bases). Looked up from germline, CDR1 is SEHNR and CDR2 is FQNEAQ (reference sequence). The length of the CDR3 is 15 residues. Trimming took 3 bases from V and 1 from J, leaving 12 bases between them. The CDR3 loop reads CASSLRQGGNYGYTF. Written as DNA, the CDR3 is TGTGCCAGCAGCTTGAGGCAGGGAGGTAACTATGGCTACACCTTC.

This chain joins TRBV9 and TRBJ2-1; no definite D call. CDR3 length: 13 residues. V lost 4 bases to trimming and J lost 7 bases, with 12 bases between them. Germline CDR1 is SGDLS and CDR2 is YYNGEE. CDR3 loop: CASSPDLGNEQFF. The CDR3, as DNA: TGTGCCAGCAGCCCGGATCTCGGGAATGAGCAGTTCTTC.

This clone came up a few times. The CDR3 nucleotides are TGTGCCAGCAGTTACTCGCGGGGGGTAGGAGAGACCCAGTACTTC. The encoded protein is CASSYSRGVGETQYF. The chain is built from TRBV6-5 and TRBJ2-5, with 8 positions matching TRBD2. Unmatched junction bases numbered 4, after V lost 0 bases and J lost 4 bases. The CDR3 runs to 15 residues. Germline loops: CDR1 MNHEY, CDR2 SVGAGI.

The V call is TRBV2, the J call TRBJ1-1; 7 bases are shared with TRBD1. Germline CDR1 is SNHLY and CDR2 is FYNNEI. V trimming: 6 bases; J trimming: 4 bases; junction bases outside the gene matches: 5. The CDR3 runs to 13 residues. The CDR3, as DNA: TGTGCCAGCAGAGACAGGGTTGGCACTGAAGCTTTCTTT. Translating it yields CASRDRVGTEAFF.

The chain combines TRBV7-2 with TRBJ2-1; TRBD1 might be the D (5 bases). Germline CDR1 SGHTA, CDR2 FQGNSA. Deletions cut 1 base from V and 15 bases from J, with 13 bases between. The CDR3 has 12 amino acids. CDR3 in amino acids: CASSLGRGSRFF. CDR3 sequence (DNA): TGTGCCAGCAGCTTAGGTAGGGGCAGCCGGTTCTTC.

V is TRBV11-3 and J is TRBJ2-1; 8 nucleotides line up with TRBD2. V shed 4 bases and J 4 bases; nucleotides not matched to a gene: 3. This CDR3 spans 14 amino acids. Germline CDR1 SGHNT, CDR2 YENEEA. CDR3 sequence (DNA): TGTGCCAGCAGCTCCTTAGCGGGGTACAATGAGCAGTTCTTC. Protein sequence: CASSSLAGYNEQFF.

The J gene is TRBJ2-3, the V gene TRBV7-2; possibly TRBD1 for D (5 bases). CDR1 SGHTA and CDR2 FQGNSA come from the germline V gene. CDR3 length: 18 amino acids. V lost 2 bases and J 0 bases, leaving 18 bases between the germline ends. CDR3 region: CASSLRGAARASTDTQYF. The CDR3 DNA follows: TGTGCCAGCAGCTTACGTGGGGCAGCGCGAGCTAGCACAGATACGCAGTATTTT.

Only one count was recorded for this clone. V usage is TRBV27 and J usage is TRBJ2-7; D possibly corresponds to TRBD1 (5 bases). The CDR3 length is 14 residues. From germline, CDR1 is MNHEY and CDR2 SMNVEV (reference sequence). With 6 bases removed from V and 0 bases from J, the gap between germline ends came to 12 bases. This CDR3 is CASRLIGASYEQYF. CDR3 nucleotide sequence: TGTGCCAGCAGGCTAATAGGGGCCTCCTACGAGCAGTACTTC.

The chain joins TRBV5-1 to TRBJ1-2, with 7 bases matching TRBD1. Germline CDR1 and CDR2: SGHRS and YFSETQ. The CDR3 sequence is 14 residues long. Trimming cost V 4 bases and J 8 bases; bases outside gene matches: 11. CDR3: CASSPERQGRGYTF. The DNA for the CDR3 is TGCGCCAGCAGCCCGGAAAGACAGGGCCGCGGCTACACCTTC.

The chain joins TRBV7-9 to TRBJ1-2; 9 bases align to TRBD1. Trimming removed 5 bases from V and 1 base from J; junction bases left unmatched: 11. The germline gives CDR1 SEHNR, CDR2 FQNEAQ (reference sequence). This CDR3 contains 17 residues. The CDR3 sequence: CASSRLPGTGRNYGYTF. The CDR3 DNA is TGTGCCAGCAGCCGATTACCCGGGACAGGGCGTAACTATGGCTACACCTTC. Combining the CDR3 with reference TRBV7-9 and TRBJ1-2 gives the whole variable domain DTGVSQNPRHKITKRGQNVTFRCDPISEHNRLYWYRQTLGQGPEFLTYFQNEAQLEKSRLLSDRFSAERPKGSFSTLEIQRTEQGDSAMYLCASSRLPGTGRNYGYTFGSGTRLTVV.

The chain has TRBV3-1 (or the pseudogene TRBV3-2) and TRBJ1-1, with 7 bases matching TRBD1. Germline-derived CDR1 and CDR2 are LGHDT and YNNKEL (reference sequence). The length of the CDR3 is 13 residues. Losses at the gene ends were 5 bases for V and 4 bases for J; bases not matched to a gene: 4. This CDR3 reads CASSSPGGTEAFF. As DNA, the CDR3 is TGTGCCAGCAGCTCTCCAGGGGGCACTGAAGCTTTCTTT.

The gene calls are TRBV5-1 and TRBJ2-3, with a weak D call TRBD1 (6 bases). Germline CDR1 SGHRS, CDR2 YFSETQ. Trimming left V 3 bases short and J 4 bases short, with 15 bases between. This CDR3 is built from 15 residues. CDR3 sequence (DNA): TGCGCCAGCAGCTCGGGCCAGACAGGCGCAGATACGCAGTATTTT. Translation: CASSSGQTGADTQYF.

This chain connects TRBV3-1 (or the pseudogene TRBV3-2) to TRBJ2-2, with D unresolved. Trimming took 0 bases from V and 7 from J, leaving 9 bases between them. This CDR3 is built from 14 residues. The germline gives CDR1 LGHDT, CDR2 YNNKEL (reference sequence). The CDR3 coding sequence is TGTGCCAGCAGCCAAGATCTTACGGGCGGGGAGCTGTTTTTT. It is translated as CASSQDLTGGELFF.

In this sample, this clone turned up a few times. The genes are TRBV5-1 and TRBJ2-5, with 7 positions matching TRBD1. The CDR3 is made up of 14 amino acids. J lost 0 bases, V lost 4 bases, and 3 bases had no gene match. CDR1 is SGHRS and CDR2 is YFSETQ in the germline V gene. CDR3 DNA: TGCGCCAGCAGCACGACAGGGAACCAAGAGACCCAGTACTTC. Translated: CASSTTGNQETQYF. Full variable domain (outside the CDR3, taken from reference TRBV5-1 and TRBJ2-5): KAGVTQTPRYLIKTRGQQVTLSCSPISGHRSVSWYQQTPGQGLQFLFEYFSETQRNKGNFPGRFSGRQFSNSRSEMNVSTLELGDSALYLCASSTTGNQETQYFGPGTRLLVL.

The chain employs TRBV12-3 or TRBV12-4 and TRBJ1-1; 8 positions match TRBD1. V gave up 6 bases and J gave up 4 bases; unmatched junction bases: 4. CDR3 length: 13 amino acids. In DNA, the CDR3 is TGTGCCAGCAGGCCAGGGGGCAGCACTGAAGCTTTCTTT. Translation gives CASRPGGSTEAFF.

The rearrangement joins TRBV5-1 to TRBJ2-2, with 13 bases lining up with TRBD2. The CDR3 runs to 16 residues. Germline assignment: CDR1 SGHRS and CDR2 YFSETQ. V was clipped by 2 bases and J by 6 bases; unmatched bases: 4. CDR3 protein: CASSFMGLAGSGELFF. The CDR3 DNA sequence: TGCGCCAGCAGCTTTATGGGACTAGCGGGATCCGGGGAGCTGTTTTTT. The variable domain in full, with the rest retrieved from reference TRBV5-1 and TRBJ2-2, is KAGVTQTPRYLIKTRGQQVTLSCSPISGHRSVSWYQQTPGQGLQFLFEYFSETQRNKGNFPGRFSGRQFSNSRSEMNVSTLELGDSALYLCASSFMGLAGSGELFFGEGSRLTVL.

The chain employs TRBV15 and TRBJ2-2; 7 bases line up with TRBD2. Trimming took 6 bases from V and 4 from J; bases not matched to a gene: 14. The CDR3 extends over 17 amino acids. Germline-derived CDR1 and CDR2 are LNHNV and YYDKDF (reference sequence). CDR3 in amino acids: CATRAEGGGRGTGELFF. The DNA for the CDR3 is TGTGCCACCAGGGCAGAGGGCGGGGGTCGGGGCACCGGGGAGCTGTTTTTT.

The rearrangement joins TRBV7-3 to TRBJ2-6; D is perhaps TRBD2 (7 bases). V gave up 2 bases and J gave up 0 bases, with 14 bases separating them. CDR1 is SGHTA and CDR2 is FQGTGA in the germline V gene. The CDR3 length is 18 residues. The CDR3 DNA sequence: TGTGCCAGCAGCTTACGGGGGGCCCTTAGCTCTGGGGCCAACGTCCTGACTTTC. Translation gives CASSLRGALSSGANVLTF.

The rearrangement joins TRBV18 to TRBJ2-2; possible D gene TRBD2, 6 bases. Trimming took 10 bases from V and 3 from J, leaving 18 bases between them. Germline values: CDR1 KGHSH, CDR2 LQKENI. The CDR3 is made up of 15 amino acids. The CDR3 loop reads CATGRREGYTGELFF. The CDR3, as DNA: TGTGCCACTGGGAGGCGTGAGGGGTACACCGGGGAGCTGTTTTTT.

This clone was recorded once. The chain uses TRBV15 and TRBJ2-3; 7 nucleotides align to TRBD2. The CDR3 extends over 16 amino acids. The V gene's germline CDR1 is LNHNV and CDR2 YYDKDF (reference sequence). Trimming removed 6 bases from V and 1 base from J; junction bases left unmatched: 10. The CDR3 DNA reads as TGTGCCACCAGTATGGGAGGGCCGTTAGGCACAGATACGCAGTATTTT. Protein product: CATSMGGPLGTDTQYF.